Following are 2 T cell receptor beta chains from one sample sequenced in a study of response to subunit inactivated influenza vaccine. Each CDR3 protein gets one entry after TCRdb re-called the RT-PCR reads with MiXCR. Of 500,000 to 600,000 distinct CDR3 sequences detected, less than 8% appear once; the ten largest clones hold over 10%. The specimen comprised PBMCs from blood, sampled roughly 24 months after vaccination. All receptors derive from a man aged 45 to 70 who received an inactivated influenza vaccine.

CDR3 in DNA: TGTGCCGCACAGGGGAACACCTACAATGAGCAGTTCTTC. Amino acid sequence: CAAQGNTYNEQFF. The rearrangement joins TRBV10-3 to TRBJ2-1; 7 bases match TRBD1. V was clipped by 11 bases and J by 2 bases; unmatched bases: 6. CDR3 length: 13 residues. CDR1 is ENHRY and CDR2 is SYGVKD in the germline V gene.

This clonotype was seen more than once but under ten times. This chain links TRBV5-1 with TRBJ1-2, with no clear D. The CDR3 spans 14 residues. V lost 0 bases and J lost 3, with 9 bases in between. The germline CDR1 and CDR2 sequences are SGHRS and YFSETQ. This CDR3 is CASSLADGYYGYTF. The CDR3 nucleotides are TGCGCCAGCAGCTTGGCGGACGGGTACTATGGCTACACCTTC.